This T cell receptor (beta chain) stems from a study of T cells in Graves' hyperthyroidism and ophthalmopathy. Findings of the study overall: Peripheral blood also featured most of the thyroid clonotypes expanded above 0.001.

Clinical symptoms, serum thyroxine and TRAb, thyroid ultrasound and orbital computed tomography were used for the diagnoses. Using around 10 ml of fresh peripheral blood, PBMCs were prepared. What was amplified from RNA transcripts were TCR beta CDR3 regions. TCR CDR3 regions were first amplified by RT-PCR with HTBI primers. Each CDR3 protein gets one entry after TCRdb re-called the multiplex PCR reads with MiXCR. The sample includes 660,000 or so distinct CDR3 sequences, more than 20% of them seen just once. The CDR3 runs to 15 residues. Looked up from germline, CDR1 is LNHDA and CDR2 is SQIVND (reference sequence). Trimming took 3 bases from V and 3 from J; bases not matched to a gene: 5. Concerning this clonotype: As yet, its antigen is unknown.

The chain links TRBV19 to TRBJ2-1, with 7 bases identical to TRBD2. This TCR came from a man aged 25 to 40 with Graves' ophthalmopathy. The sample comprised blood. CDR3 bases: TGTGCCAGTAGTATCGCGCTAGCGGTCTACAATGAGCAGTTCTTC. Amino acid sequence: CASSIALAVYNEQFF.